Below, one T cell receptor (beta chain) is given with its context. CDR1 and CDR2 (germline): SEHNR, FQNEAQ (reference sequence). The CDR3 contains 12 residues. V was trimmed by 0 bases and J by 10 bases, leaving 9 bases between them. These data belong to a study of blood T cell repertoires in COVID-19. Study in general: The analysed material was cDNA or gDNA that came from T cells, B-cell-depleted T cells, or PBMCs.

Authors' processing steps: Cell counts per sample came from amplifying reference gene primers. Assay used: immunoSEQ multiplex PCR; TCRdb lists only in-frame clones, some missing. That table supplies the V and J calls and clone size; D and trimming were determined from the DNA. The sample holds roughly 230,000 clones, roughly 84% seen once. The chain is built from TRBV7-9 and TRBJ1-2, with a tentative D call TRBD1 (5 bases). This receptor was identified in a woman older than 75 with acute or convalescent COVID-19. The specimen sequenced was peripheral blood. The CDR3 DNA is TGTGCCAGCAGCTTAGCGCGGGGGGTCTACACCTTC. It specifies CASSLARGVYTF.